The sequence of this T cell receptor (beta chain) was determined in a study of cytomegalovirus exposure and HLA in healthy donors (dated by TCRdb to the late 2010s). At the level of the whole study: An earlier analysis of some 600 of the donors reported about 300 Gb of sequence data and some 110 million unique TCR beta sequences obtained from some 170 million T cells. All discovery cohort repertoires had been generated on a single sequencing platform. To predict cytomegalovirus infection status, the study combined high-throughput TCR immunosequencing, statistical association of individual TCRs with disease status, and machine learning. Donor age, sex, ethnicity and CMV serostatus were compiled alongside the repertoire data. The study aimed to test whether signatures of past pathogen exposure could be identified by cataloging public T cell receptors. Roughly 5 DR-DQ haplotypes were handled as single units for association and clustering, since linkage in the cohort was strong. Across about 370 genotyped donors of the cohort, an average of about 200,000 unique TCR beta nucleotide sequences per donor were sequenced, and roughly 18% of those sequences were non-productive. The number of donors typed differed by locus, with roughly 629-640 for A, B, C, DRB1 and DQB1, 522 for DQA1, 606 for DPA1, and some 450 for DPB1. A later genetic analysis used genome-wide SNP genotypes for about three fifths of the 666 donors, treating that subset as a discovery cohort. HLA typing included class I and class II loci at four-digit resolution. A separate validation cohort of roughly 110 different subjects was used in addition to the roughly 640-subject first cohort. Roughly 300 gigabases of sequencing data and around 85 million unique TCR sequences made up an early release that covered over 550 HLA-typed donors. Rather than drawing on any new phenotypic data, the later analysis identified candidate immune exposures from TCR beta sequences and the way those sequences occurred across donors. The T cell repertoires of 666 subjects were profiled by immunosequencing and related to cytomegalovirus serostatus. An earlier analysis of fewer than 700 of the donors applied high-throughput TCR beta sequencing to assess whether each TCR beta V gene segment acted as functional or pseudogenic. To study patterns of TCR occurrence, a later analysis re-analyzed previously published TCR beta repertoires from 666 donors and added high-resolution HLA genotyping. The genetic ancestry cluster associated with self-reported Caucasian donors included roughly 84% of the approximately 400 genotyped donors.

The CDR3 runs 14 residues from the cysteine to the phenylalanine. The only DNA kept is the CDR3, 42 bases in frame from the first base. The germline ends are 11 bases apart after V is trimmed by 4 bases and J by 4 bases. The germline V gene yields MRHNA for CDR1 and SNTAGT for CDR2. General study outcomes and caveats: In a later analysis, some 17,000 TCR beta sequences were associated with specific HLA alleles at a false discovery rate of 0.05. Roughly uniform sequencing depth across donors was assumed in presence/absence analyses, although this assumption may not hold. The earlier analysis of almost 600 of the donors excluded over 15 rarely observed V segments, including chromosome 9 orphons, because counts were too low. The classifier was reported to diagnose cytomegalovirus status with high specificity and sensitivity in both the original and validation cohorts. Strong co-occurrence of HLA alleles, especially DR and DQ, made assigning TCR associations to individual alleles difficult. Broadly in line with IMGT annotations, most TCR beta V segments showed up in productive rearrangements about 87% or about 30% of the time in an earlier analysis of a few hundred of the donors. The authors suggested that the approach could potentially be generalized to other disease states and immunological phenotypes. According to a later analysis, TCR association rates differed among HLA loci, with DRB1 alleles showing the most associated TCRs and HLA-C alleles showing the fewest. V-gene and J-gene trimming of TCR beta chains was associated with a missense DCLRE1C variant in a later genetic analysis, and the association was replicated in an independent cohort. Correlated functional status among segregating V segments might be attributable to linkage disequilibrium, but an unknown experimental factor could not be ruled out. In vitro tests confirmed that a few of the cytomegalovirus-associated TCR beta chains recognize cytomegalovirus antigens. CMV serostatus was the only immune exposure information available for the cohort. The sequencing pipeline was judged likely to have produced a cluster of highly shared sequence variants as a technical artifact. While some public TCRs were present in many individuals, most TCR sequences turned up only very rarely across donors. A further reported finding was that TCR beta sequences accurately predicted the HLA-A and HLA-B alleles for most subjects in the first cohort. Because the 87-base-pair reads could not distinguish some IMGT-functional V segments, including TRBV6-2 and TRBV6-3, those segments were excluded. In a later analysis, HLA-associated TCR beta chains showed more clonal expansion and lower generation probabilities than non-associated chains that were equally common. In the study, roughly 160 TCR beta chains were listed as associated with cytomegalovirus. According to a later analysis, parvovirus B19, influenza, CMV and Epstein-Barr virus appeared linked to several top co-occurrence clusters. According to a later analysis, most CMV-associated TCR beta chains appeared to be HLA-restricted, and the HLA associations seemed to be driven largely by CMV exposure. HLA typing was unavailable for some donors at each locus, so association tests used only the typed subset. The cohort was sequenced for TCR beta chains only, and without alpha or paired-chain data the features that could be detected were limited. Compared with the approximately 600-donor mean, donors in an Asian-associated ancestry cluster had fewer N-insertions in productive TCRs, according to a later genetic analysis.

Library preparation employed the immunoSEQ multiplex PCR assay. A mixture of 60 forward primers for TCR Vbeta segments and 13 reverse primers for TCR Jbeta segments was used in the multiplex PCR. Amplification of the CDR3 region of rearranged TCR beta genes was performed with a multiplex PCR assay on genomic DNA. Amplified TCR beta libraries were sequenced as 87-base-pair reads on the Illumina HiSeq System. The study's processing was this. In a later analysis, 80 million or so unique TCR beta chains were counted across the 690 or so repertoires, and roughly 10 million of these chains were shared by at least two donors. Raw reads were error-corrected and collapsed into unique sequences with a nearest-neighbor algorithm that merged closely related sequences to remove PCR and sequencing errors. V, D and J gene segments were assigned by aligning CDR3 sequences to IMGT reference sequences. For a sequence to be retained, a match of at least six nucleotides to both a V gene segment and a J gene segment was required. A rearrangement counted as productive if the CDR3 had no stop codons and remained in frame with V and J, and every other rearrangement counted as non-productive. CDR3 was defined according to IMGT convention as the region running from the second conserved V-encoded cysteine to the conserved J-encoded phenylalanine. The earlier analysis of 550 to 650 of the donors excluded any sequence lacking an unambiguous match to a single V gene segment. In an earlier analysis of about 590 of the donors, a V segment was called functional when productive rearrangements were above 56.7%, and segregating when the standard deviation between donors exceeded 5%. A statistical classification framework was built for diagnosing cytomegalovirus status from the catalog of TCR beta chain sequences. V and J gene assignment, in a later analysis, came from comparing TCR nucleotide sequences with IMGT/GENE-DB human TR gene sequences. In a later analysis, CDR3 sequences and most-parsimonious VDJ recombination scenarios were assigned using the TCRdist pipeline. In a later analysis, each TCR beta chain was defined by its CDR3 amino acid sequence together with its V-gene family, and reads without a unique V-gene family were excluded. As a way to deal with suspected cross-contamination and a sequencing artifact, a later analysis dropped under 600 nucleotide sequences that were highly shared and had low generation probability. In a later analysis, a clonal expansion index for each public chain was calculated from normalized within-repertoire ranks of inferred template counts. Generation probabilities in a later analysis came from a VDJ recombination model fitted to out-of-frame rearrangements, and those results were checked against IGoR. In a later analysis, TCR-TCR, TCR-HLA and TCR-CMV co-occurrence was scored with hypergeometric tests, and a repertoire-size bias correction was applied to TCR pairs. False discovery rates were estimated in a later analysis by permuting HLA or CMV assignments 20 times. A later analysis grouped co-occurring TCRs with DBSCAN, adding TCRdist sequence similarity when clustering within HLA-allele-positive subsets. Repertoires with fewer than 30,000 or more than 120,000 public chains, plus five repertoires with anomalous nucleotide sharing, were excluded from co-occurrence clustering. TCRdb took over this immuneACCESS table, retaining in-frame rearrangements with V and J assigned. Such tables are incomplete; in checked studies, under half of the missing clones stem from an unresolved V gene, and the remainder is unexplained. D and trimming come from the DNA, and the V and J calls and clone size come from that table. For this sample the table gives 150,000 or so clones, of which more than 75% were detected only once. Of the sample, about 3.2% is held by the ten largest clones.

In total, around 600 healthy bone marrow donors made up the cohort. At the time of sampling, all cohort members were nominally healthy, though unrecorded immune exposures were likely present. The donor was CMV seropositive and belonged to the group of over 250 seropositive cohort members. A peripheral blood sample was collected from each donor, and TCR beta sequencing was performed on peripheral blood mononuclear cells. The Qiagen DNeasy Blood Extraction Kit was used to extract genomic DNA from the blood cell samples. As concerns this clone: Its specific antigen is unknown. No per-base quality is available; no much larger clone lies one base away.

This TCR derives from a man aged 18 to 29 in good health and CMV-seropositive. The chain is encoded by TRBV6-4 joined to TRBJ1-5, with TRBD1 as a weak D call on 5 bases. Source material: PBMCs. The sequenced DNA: TGTGCCAGCAGTGCGAACCGGGGGAATCAGCCCCAGCATTTT. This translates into CASSANRGNQPQHF.